What follows are 20 T cell receptor beta chains derived from one specimen sequenced in a study of neurological immune-mediated disorders. TCRdb re-called the 5' RACE reads through MiXCR, storing one row per CDR3 protein. The sample consists of more than 35,000 distinct CDR3 sequences, roughly 6.3% of them appearing once. Sequencing was performed on CD4+ T cells from blood. These receptor sequences come from a woman aged 40 to 50 in good health.

This clonotype was seen many times. This chain joins TRBV28 and TRBJ1-6; a weak D match, TRBD1 (6 bases). The CDR3 has 14 residues. V gave up 4 bases and J gave up 10 bases, with 14 bases separating them. Germline-derived CDR1 and CDR2 are MDHEN and SYDVKM. Written as DNA, the CDR3 is TGTGCCAGCAGTTCACAGGGAAATCGGTCACCCCTCCACTTT. Translated: CASSSQGNRSPLHF.

This clonotype showed up many times. The gene calls are TRBV7-2 and TRBJ2-5; D may be TRBD2 (7 bases). V lost 6 bases to trimming and J lost 1 base, with 15 bases between them. CDR3 length: 15 amino acids. The germline CDR1 and CDR2 sequences are SGHTA and FQGNSA. The CDR3: CASRASRGGQETQYF. The CDR3 DNA sequence: TGTGCCAGCAGAGCTTCTAGGGGGGGCCAAGAGACCCAGTACTTC. Full variable domain (rest looked up from reference TRBV7-2 and TRBJ2-5): GAGVSQSPSNKVTEKGKDVELRCDPISGHTALYWYRQSLGQGLEFLIYFQGNSAPDKSGLPSDRFSAERTGGSVSTLTIQRTQQEDSAVYLCASRASRGGQETQYFGPGTRLLVL.

The table lists this clonotype with many counts. The chain uses TRBV7-2 and TRBJ2-7; D might be TRBD2 (6 bases). Germline assignment: CDR1 SGHTA and CDR2 FQGNSA. The CDR3 has 12 residues. Trimming removed 5 bases from V and 7 bases from J, with 12 bases in between. The CDR3 here is CASSQRRGEQYF. The DNA for the CDR3 is TGTGCCAGCAGCCAGAGGCGGGGAGAGCAGTACTTC.

This clonotype was observed at least ten times. V gene TRBV28 combines with J gene TRBJ1-5, with D possibly matching TRBD1 (5 bases). CDR3 length: 15 residues. V lost 6 bases to trimming and J lost 5 bases, with 17 bases between them. In germline, CDR1 is MDHEN, CDR2 SYDVKM. The CDR3: CASRSRGRQYQPQHF. The CDR3 bases are TGTGCCAGCAGATCCCGGGGGAGGCAGTATCAGCCCCAGCATTTT.

At least ten counts were recorded for this clonotype. The chain recombines TRBV7-2 with TRBJ2-5, with TRBD2 matching 13 bases. Germline CDR1 and CDR2: SGHTA and FQGNSA. The CDR3 totals 16 residues. J gave up 5 bases and V 5 bases, and 8 bases lay outside the gene matches. In DNA, the CDR3 is TGTGCCAGCAGCACAAGACTAGCGGGAGGTGGGGAGACCCAGTACTTC. Translating it yields CASSTRLAGGGETQYF. The full variable domain, its missing parts supplied by reference TRBV7-2 and TRBJ2-5, is GAGVSQSPSNKVTEKGKDVELRCDPISGHTALYWYRQSLGQGLEFLIYFQGNSAPDKSGLPSDRFSAERTGGSVSTLTIQRTQQEDSAVYLCASSTRLAGGGETQYFGPGTRLLVL.

This clonotype has a count of ten or more. The chain is built from TRBV6-5 and TRBJ1-3, with 7 bases lining up with TRBD1. CDR1 and CDR2 from the germline V gene are MNHEY and SVGAGI. With V trimmed by 4 bases and J by 1 base, 7 bases remained unmatched. The CDR3 spans 16 residues. The CDR3 loop is CASSSGNRGSGNTIYF. The CDR3 region has the DNA TGTGCCAGCAGTTCCGGGAACAGGGGATCTGGAAACACCATATATTTT.

This clonotype was counted ten times or more. The chain joins TRBV9 to TRBJ1-3; D unresolved. The CDR3 is 15 amino acids. CDR1 SGDLS and CDR2 YYNGEE come from the germline V gene. With 4 bases removed from V and 2 bases from J, the gap between germline ends came to 13 bases. For the CDR3, the DNA is TGTGCCAGCAGCCCGATTCAAGCCCCTGGAAACACCATATATTTT. Protein: CASSPIQAPGNTIYF.

This clonotype has a count of ten or more. The junction and the germline gene differ at one end; a read error may be behind it. The rearrangement uses TRBV7-2 and TRBJ2-3; 11 bases line up with TRBD2. The CDR3 length is 15 residues. Germline loops: CDR1 SGHTA, CDR2 FQGNSA. CDR3 nucleotides: TGTGCCAGCAGCATAGCGGGAGGGCCCACAGATACGCAGTATTTT. Amino acid sequence: CASSIAGGPTDTQYF.

This clonotype was seen many times. V usage is TRBV5-1 and J usage is TRBJ2-3, with D maybe TRBD2 (5 bases). Trimming took off 5 bases at V and 5 bases at J, with 15 bases between the two ends. The germline V gene encodes CDR1 SGHRS and CDR2 YFSETQ. This CDR3 has 14 amino acids. The CDR3 bases are TGCGCCAGCAGATCCGGGTTCGCGGGAGATACGCAGTATTTT. Its translation: CASRSGFAGDTQYF.

This clonotype was found many times. V is TRBV6-1 and J is TRBJ1-1; D is perhaps TRBD1 (6 bases). The CDR3 covers 13 residues. CDR1 and CDR2 (germline): MNHNS, SASEGT. V was shortened by 7 bases and J by 0 bases, with 9 bases between the two germline ends. The CDR3 region is CASKGHLNTEAFF. The CDR3 DNA sequence: TGTGCCAGCAAGGGACACTTGAACACTGAAGCTTTCTTT.

This clonotype was detected ten times or more. This chain connects TRBV5-1 to TRBJ2-5, with D perhaps matching TRBD2 (5 bases). The V end was cut by 4 bases, the J end by 4 bases, with 11 bases between. The CDR3 is 13 amino acids. The V gene's germline CDR1 is SGHRS and CDR2 YFSETQ. DNA for the CDR3: TGCGCCAGCAGCGGGGAAGGAGGAGAGACCCAGTACTTC. Translation gives CASSGEGGETQYF.

This clonotype was detected many times. The CDR3 protein is CASSLELAGGLLRDTQYF. The CDR3 coding sequence is TGTGCCAGCAGCTTAGAGCTAGCGGGAGGCCTTTTACGGGATACGCAGTATTTT. The rearrangement uses TRBV11-2 and TRBJ2-3, with 11 bases that match TRBD2. The CDR3 spans 18 residues. Trimming removed 0 bases from V and 6 bases from J; junction bases left unmatched: 11. Per the germline V gene, CDR1 is SGHAT and CDR2 is FQNNGV.

This clonotype has ten or more counts. The rearrangement links TRBV5-1 to TRBJ2-7; 10 bases fit TRBD1. Trimming at V came to 4 bases and at J to 6 bases, leaving 7 bases not matched to a gene. The germline V gene encodes CDR1 SGHRS and CDR2 YFSETQ. The CDR3 is 14 residues long. The CDR3, as DNA: TGCGCCAGCAGCGCCCAGGGACAGGGGAGCGAGCAGTACTTC. It specifies CASSAQGQGSEQYF.

This clonotype occurred many times. V is TRBV28 and J is TRBJ2-1; 7 bases are shared with TRBD2. The CDR3 loop spans 15 amino acids. Per germline, CDR1 MDHEN and CDR2 SYDVKM. V dropped 5 bases and J dropped 3; count of bases not matched to a gene: 7. The CDR3 loop is CASSSGTHYYNEQFF. Here the CDR3 DNA reads TGTGCCAGCAGTAGCGGGACTCACTACTACAATGAGCAGTTCTTC.

The sample holds many counts of this clonotype. V gene TRBV6-5 combines with J gene TRBJ2-7, with 9 bases aligning to TRBD2. This CDR3 spans 15 amino acids. Germline CDR1 MNHEY, CDR2 SVGAGI. V gave up 6 bases and J gave up 2 bases; unmatched junction bases: 8. This chain's CDR3 is CASRSASGTTYEQYF. The CDR3 DNA reads as TGTGCCAGCAGGTCAGCTAGCGGGACGACCTACGAGCAGTACTTC.

This clonotype was seen repeatedly, ten times or more. The rearrangement links TRBV12-3 or TRBV12-4 to TRBJ2-7, with D unclear. The CDR3 spans 17 residues. Trimming left V 3 bases short and J 2 bases short, with 20 bases between. CDR3 coding DNA: TGTGCCAGCAGTTTTAATTTCGGTGGCGGAGAGACCTACGAGCAGTACTTC. Translated: CASSFNFGGGETYEQYF.

This clonotype was detected many times. The chain uses TRBV15 and TRBJ2-2; 12 nucleotides line up with TRBD2. The length of the CDR3 is 17 residues. The junction had 12 bases not matched to a gene; V was cut back by 0 bases and J by 13 bases. Germline CDR1 LNHNV, CDR2 YYDKDF (reference sequence). The CDR3: CATSREASGRGFNGLFF. The CDR3 bases are TGTGCCACCAGCAGAGAGGCTAGCGGGAGGGGATTTAATGGGCTGTTTTTT.

A remark on this clonotype: This could be a read error, since a much larger clone is one nucleotide away. V and J are TRBV18 and TRBJ2-7, with 8 nucleotides matching TRBD1. This CDR3 contains 14 residues. Germline V gives CDR1 KGHSH, CDR2 LQKENI. This CDR3 reads CVSSPPTGEYEQYF. The CDR3 bases are TGTGTCAGCTCACCACCGACAGGGGAGTACGAGCAGTACTTC.

The table lists this clonotype with many counts. The chain recombines TRBV5-1 with TRBJ1-2; 8 bases fit TRBD1. The germline gives CDR1 SGHRS, CDR2 YFSETQ. The CDR3 has 15 amino acids. Unmatched junction bases numbered 6, after V lost 0 bases and J lost 5 bases. The CDR3 spells CASSLGGTGGYGYTF. The CDR3 DNA reads TGCGCCAGCAGCTTGGGAGGGACAGGAGGATATGGCTACACCTTC.

As concerns this clonotype: A much larger clone lies one base from this, so it may be a read error. The chain combines TRBV29-1 with TRBJ2-3, with D possibly being TRBD1 (5 bases). The germline gives CDR1 SQVTM, CDR2 ANQGSEA. V was pared by 7 bases and J by 3 bases, with 14 bases between. This CDR3 comprises 13 residues. The CDR3 protein is CSGGTSWTDTQYF. The CDR3 region has the DNA TGCAGCGGGGGCACCAGTTGGACAGATACGCAGTATTTT.